Each of the 21 T cell receptor beta chains below was sequenced from the same sample in a study of blood T cell repertoires in COVID-19. The data were produced by immunoSEQ multiplex PCR, yet TCRdb's version contains in-frame clones alone and is incomplete. Of about 250,000 clones in the sample, roughly 80% are singletons; the top ten hold approximately 8%. The sequenced sample consisted of peripheral blood. These receptors originate from a woman older than 75 with acute or convalescent COVID-19.

The rearrangement uses TRBV4-2 and TRBJ1-4, with D possibly matching TRBD1 (5 bases). Germline V gene lookup returns CDR1 LGHNA and CDR2 YNFKEQ. V shed 1 base and J shed 4 bases, with 10 bases lying between them. This CDR3 contains 15 residues. CDR3 amino acids: CASSQGGRDNEKLFF. The CDR3 coding sequence is TGTGCCAGCAGCCAAGGGGGCCGCGATAATGAAAAACTGTTTTTT.

The chain has TRBV15 and TRBJ1-2; no definite D call. Germline values: CDR1 LNHNV, CDR2 YYDKDF (reference sequence). The CDR3 loop spans 12 amino acids. Between the trimmed V and J ends, which lost 1 base and 8 bases, there was a span of 8 bases. The CDR3 reads CATSRGREGYTF. In DNA form, the CDR3 reads TGTGCCACCAGCAGAGGAAGAGAAGGCTACACCTTC.

The chain recombines TRBV19 with TRBJ1-2; perhaps TRBD1 as D (6 bases). The CDR3 covers 15 residues. Trimming left V 1 base short and J 1 base short, with 10 bases between. CDR1 and CDR2 from the germline V gene are LNHDA and SQIVND (reference sequence). Written as DNA, the CDR3 is TGTGCCAGTAGTATAGTGGACAGTGGTAACTATGGCTACACCTTC. This gives the protein CASSIVDSGNYGYTF.

This clone was recorded a few times. The J gene is TRBJ2-7, the V gene TRBV12-5, with D tentatively TRBD2 (7 bases). Germline CDR1 LGHNT, CDR2 FRNRAP. The CDR3 contains 13 residues. The ends were cut back, 7 bases at V and 4 bases at J, with 14 bases in the middle. The CDR3: CASARGALYEQYF. The CDR3 DNA follows: TGTGCTAGTGCTCGGGGGGCGCTTTACGAGCAGTACTTC. Full variable domain (remainder filled in from reference TRBV12-5 and TRBJ2-7): DARVTQTPRHKVTEMGQEVTMRCQPILGHNTVFWYRQTMMQGLELLAYFRNRAPLDDSGMPKDRFSAEMPDATLATLKIQPSEPRDSAVYFCASARGALYEQYFGPGTRLTVT.

The chain uses TRBV19 and TRBJ2-1, with 13 bases identical to TRBD2. V gave up 5 bases and J gave up 7 bases; unmatched junction bases: 11. Looked up from germline, CDR1 is LNHDA and CDR2 is SQIVND (reference sequence). This CDR3 spans 17 amino acids. CDR3 sequence (DNA): TGTGCCAGTAGTCGACGCCGAGGACTAGCGGGGGAAAATGAGCAGTTCTTC. Protein: CASSRRRGLAGENEQFF.

The V gene is TRBV10-3, the J gene TRBJ2-4; 7 bases map to TRBD2. With V trimmed by 0 bases and J by 1 base, 0 bases remained unmatched. Germline CDR1 reads ENHRY; CDR2 reads SYGVKD. This CDR3 has 15 amino acids. In DNA form, the CDR3 reads TGTGCCATCAGTGAGTCGGGGGGGGCCAAAAACATTCAGTACTTC. Translating gives CAISESGGAKNIQYF.

This clone was seen a handful of times. The genes are TRBV18 and TRBJ1-1, with D tentatively TRBD1 (6 bases). The V end lost 1 base, the J end lost 3 bases, and 12 bases lay between the germline ends. CDR1 KGHSH and CDR2 LQKENI come from the germline V gene. CDR3 length: 15 amino acids. The CDR3 sequence: CASSPRKQGDTEAFF. The DNA for the CDR3 is TGTGCCAGCTCACCACGAAAACAGGGAGACACTGAAGCTTTCTTT.

The chain recombines TRBV11-3 with TRBJ2-6, with 9 bases lining up with TRBD1. V gave up 6 bases and J gave up 2 bases; unmatched junction bases: 11. Germline V gene data show CDR1 as SGHNT and CDR2 as YENEEA. This CDR3 spans 18 amino acids. Written as DNA, the CDR3 is TGTGCCAGCAGTCCAGGTCGGACAGGGGCTCCTGGGGCCAACGTCCTGACTTTC. This translates into CASSPGRTGAPGANVLTF.

The chain is built from TRBV5-1 and TRBJ2-5; maybe TRBD1 (5 bases). V dropped 2 bases and J dropped 3 bases, with 20 bases sitting between them. The CDR3 covers 17 residues. The germline gives CDR1 SGHRS, CDR2 YFSETQ. The CDR3 sequence is CASSLTGPPSPEETQYF. CDR3 nucleotide sequence: TGCGCCAGCAGCTTAACAGGACCCCCAAGCCCCGAAGAGACCCAGTACTTC. The whole variable domain, filled in from reference TRBV5-1 and TRBJ2-5, reads KAGVTQTPRYLIKTRGQQVTLSCSPISGHRSVSWYQQTPGQGLQFLFEYFSETQRNKGNFPGRFSGRQFSNSRSEMNVSTLELGDSALYLCASSLTGPPSPEETQYFGPGTRLLVL.

The chain is built from TRBV4-1 and TRBJ1-5, with unresolved D. Trimming took 0 bases from V and 4 from J, leaving 10 bases between them. The CDR3 has 15 residues. Germline loops: CDR1 MGHRA, CDR2 YSYEKL. The CDR3: CASSQEWSLNQPQHF. CDR3 coding DNA: TGCGCCAGCAGCCAAGAATGGAGCTTGAATCAGCCCCAGCATTTT.

In the case of this clone: Other nucleotide sequences from this sample produce the same CDR3. The rearrangement links TRBV5-1 to TRBJ1-5; possibly TRBD1 for D (5 bases). The germline CDR1 and CDR2 sequences are SGHRS and YFSETQ. The length of the CDR3 is 14 residues. Trimming cost V 1 base and J 5 bases, with 10 bases left between them. Written as DNA, the CDR3 is TGCGCCAGCAGCTTGCGCCAGGGTGATCAGCCCCAGCATTTT. Encoded protein: CASSLRQGDQPQHF.

The V call is TRBV2, the J call TRBJ2-7, with 7 bases identical to TRBD2. The CDR3 runs to 14 residues. With 3 bases clipped from V and 4 bases from J, the junction kept 6 bases outside the gene matches. Germline loops: CDR1 SNHLY, CDR2 FYNNEI. CDR3 nucleotide sequence: TGTGCCAGCAGTGATGGCGGGAGTATGTACGAGCAGTACTTC. This codes for CASSDGGSMYEQYF.

The table lists this clone with a few counts. This sequence joins TRBV9 and TRBJ1-2; a possible D gene is TRBD1 (6 bases). The V end lost 3 bases, the J end lost 8 bases, and 20 bases lay between the germline ends. The CDR3 covers 15 residues. Germline loops: CDR1 SGDLS, CDR2 YYNGEE. The CDR3 is CASSASEIYRDGYTF. In DNA, the CDR3 is TGTGCCAGCAGCGCCAGTGAAATTTACAGGGACGGCTACACCTTC. The full variable domain, rest sourced from reference TRBV9 and TRBJ1-2, is DSGVTQTPKHLITATGQRVTLRCSPRSGDLSVYWYQQSLDQGLQFLIQYYNGEERAKGNILERFSAQQFPDLHSELNLSSLELGDSALYFCASSASEIYRDGYTFGSGTRLTVV.

Here the CDR3 DNA reads TGTGCCAGCAGCTTAGGGACAGGGACAAATCAGCCCCAGCATTTT. Protein sequence: CASSLGTGTNQPQHF. V usage is TRBV7-9 and J usage is TRBJ1-5; 8 nucleotides align to TRBD1. Germline CDR1 is SEHNR and CDR2 is FQNEAQ (reference sequence). This CDR3 contains 15 residues. V lost 1 base and J lost 4; bases outside the gene matches: 3. Filled out from reference TRBV7-9 and TRBJ1-5, the complete variable domain reads DTGVSQNPRHKITKRGQNVTFRCDPISEHNRLYWYRQTLGQGPEFLTYFQNEAQLEKSRLLSDRFSAERPKGSFSTLEIQRTEQGDSAMYLCASSLGTGTNQPQHFGDGTRLSIL.

The rearrangement joins TRBV28 to TRBJ1-1; no firm D call. The V and J ends lost 6 bases and 4 bases respectively, with 15 bases between them. Germline CDR1 is MDHEN and CDR2 is SYDVKM. The CDR3 has 14 residues. The DNA for the CDR3 is TGTGCCAGCAGGGACCGGCCGGGGAGCACTGAAGCTTTCTTT. It is translated as CASRDRPGSTEAFF.

The V gene is TRBV2, the J gene TRBJ2-3; 13 nucleotides match TRBD2. CDR1 and CDR2 (germline): SNHLY, FYNNEI. The CDR3 sequence is 15 residues long. J was trimmed by 1 base and V by 8 bases; bases with no gene match: 3. This CDR3 reads CASAGTSGGTDTQYF. The CDR3 nucleotides are TGTGCCAGCGCCGGGACTAGCGGGGGCACAGATACGCAGTATTTT.

The chain employs TRBV4-1 and TRBJ2-1; TRBD2 aligns across 12 bases. The CDR3 has 18 residues. J gave up 6 bases and V 2 bases, and 11 bases lay outside the gene matches. Per the germline V gene, CDR1 is MGHRA and CDR2 is YSYEKL. This CDR3 reads CASSQTAPTSGRPNEQFF. CDR3 nucleotides: TGCGCCAGCAGCCAAACCGCCCCAACTAGCGGGAGGCCCAATGAGCAGTTCTTC.

This clone was counted a few times. This chain joins TRBV6-5 and TRBJ1-2; unclear D gene. This CDR3 has 12 amino acids. Trimming removed 8 bases from V and 2 bases from J, with 9 bases in between. Germline V gene sequence: CDR1 MNHEY, CDR2 SVGAGI. The CDR3 nucleotides read TGTGCCAGCCGGGGAGGGAACTATGGCTACACCTTC. It specifies CASRGGNYGYTF.

The chain joins TRBV28 to TRBJ1-2; 11 bases match TRBD1. This CDR3 has 16 amino acids. Trimming cost V 4 bases and J 8 bases; bases outside gene matches: 12. Germline V gives CDR1 MDHEN, CDR2 SYDVKM. The chain's CDR3 is CASSSSDRGPLRGYTF. The CDR3 DNA is TGTGCCAGCAGTTCCTCGGACAGGGGGCCTCTCCGGGGCTACACCTTC.

This chain connects TRBV6-1 to TRBJ2-5; 11 bases are shared with TRBD2. The trim removed 4 bases at V and 2 bases at J, leaving 6 bases unmatched. Germline V gene lookup returns CDR1 MNHNS and CDR2 SASEGT. This CDR3 is 16 amino acids long. The CDR3 here is CASSGLLAGVQETQYF. The CDR3, as DNA: TGTGCCAGCAGTGGGCTACTAGCGGGAGTTCAAGAGACCCAGTACTTC.

V and J are TRBV5-1 and TRBJ2-5, with 10 nucleotides matching TRBD2. V lost 0 bases and J lost 5; bases outside the gene matches: 13. Germline values: CDR1 SGHRS, CDR2 YFSETQ. CDR3 length equals 18 residues. In nucleotides, the CDR3 is TGCGCCAGCAGCTTGGCCCGGACTAGCGGTATCGTCTCGGAGACCCAGTACTTC. It codes for CASSLARTSGIVSETQYF.